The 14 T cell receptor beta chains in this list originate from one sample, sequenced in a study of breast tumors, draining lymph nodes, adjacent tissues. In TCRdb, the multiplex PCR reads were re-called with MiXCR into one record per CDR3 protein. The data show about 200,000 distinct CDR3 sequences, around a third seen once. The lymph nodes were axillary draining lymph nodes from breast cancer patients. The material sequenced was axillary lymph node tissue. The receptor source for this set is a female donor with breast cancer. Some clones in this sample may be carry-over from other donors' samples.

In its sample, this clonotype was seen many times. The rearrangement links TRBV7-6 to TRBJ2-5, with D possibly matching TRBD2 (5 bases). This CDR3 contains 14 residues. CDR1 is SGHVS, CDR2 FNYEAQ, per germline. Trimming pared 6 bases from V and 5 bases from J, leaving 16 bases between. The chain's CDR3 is CASSSTDGGETQYF. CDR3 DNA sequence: TGTGCCAGCAGTTCAACCGACGGAGGCGAGACCCAGTACTTC.

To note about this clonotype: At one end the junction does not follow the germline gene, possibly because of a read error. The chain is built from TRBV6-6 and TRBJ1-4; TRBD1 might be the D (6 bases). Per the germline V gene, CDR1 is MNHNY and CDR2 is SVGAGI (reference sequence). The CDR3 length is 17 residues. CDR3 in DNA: TGTGCCAGCAGTCACTCGGATAGGGGGGCTGCTAATGAAAAACTGTTTTTT. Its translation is CASSHSDRGAANEKLFF.

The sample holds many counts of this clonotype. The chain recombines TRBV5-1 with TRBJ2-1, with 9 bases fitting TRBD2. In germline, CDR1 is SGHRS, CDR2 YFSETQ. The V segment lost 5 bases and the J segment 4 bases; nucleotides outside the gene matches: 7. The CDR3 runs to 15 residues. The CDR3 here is CASSGGSGSYNEQFF. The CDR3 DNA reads TGCGCCAGCAGTGGGGGTAGCGGGAGTTACAATGAGCAGTTCTTC.

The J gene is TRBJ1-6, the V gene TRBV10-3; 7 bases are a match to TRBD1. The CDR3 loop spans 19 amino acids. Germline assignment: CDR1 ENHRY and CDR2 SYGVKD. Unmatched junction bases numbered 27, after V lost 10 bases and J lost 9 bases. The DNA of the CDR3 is TGTGCCAGCGGGGGAGGGACCCACACCGGGGACAGTATAATTTCACCCCTCCACTTT. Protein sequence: CASGGGTHTGDSIISPLHF.

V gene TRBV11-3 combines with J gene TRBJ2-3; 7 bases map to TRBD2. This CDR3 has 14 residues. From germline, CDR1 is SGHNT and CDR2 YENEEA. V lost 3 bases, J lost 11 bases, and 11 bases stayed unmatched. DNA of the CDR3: TGTGCCAGCAGCTTCGGGCGGGAGCCGGATGAGCAGTATTTT. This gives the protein CASSFGREPDEQYF.

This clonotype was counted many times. The CDR3 bases are TGTGCCTGGAGTACGCAGGCGACCTACGAGCAGTACTTC. Amino acid sequence: CAWSTQATYEQYF. The genes are TRBV30 and TRBJ2-7; no firm D call. The ends were cut back, 2 bases at V and 2 bases at J, with 10 bases in the middle. Germline lookup yields CDR1 GTSNPN and CDR2 SVGIG (reference sequence). This CDR3 is built from 13 residues.

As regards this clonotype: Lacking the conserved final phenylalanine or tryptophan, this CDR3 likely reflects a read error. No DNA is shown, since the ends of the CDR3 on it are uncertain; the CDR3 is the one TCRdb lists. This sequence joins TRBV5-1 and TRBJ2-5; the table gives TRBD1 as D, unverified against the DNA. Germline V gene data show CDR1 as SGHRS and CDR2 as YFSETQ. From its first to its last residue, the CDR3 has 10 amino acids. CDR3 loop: CASSTDGVGT.

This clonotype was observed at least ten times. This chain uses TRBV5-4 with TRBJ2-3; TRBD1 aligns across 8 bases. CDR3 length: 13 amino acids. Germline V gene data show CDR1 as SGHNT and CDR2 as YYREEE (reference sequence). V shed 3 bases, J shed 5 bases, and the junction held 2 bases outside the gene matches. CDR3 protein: CASSSQGVDTQYF. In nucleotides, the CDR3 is TGTGCCAGCAGCTCACAGGGGGTAGATACGCAGTATTTT. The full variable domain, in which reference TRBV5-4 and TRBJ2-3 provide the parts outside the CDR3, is ETGVTQSPTHLIKTRGQQVTLRCSSQSGHNTVSWYQQALGQGPQFIFQYYREEENGRGNFPPRFSGLQFPNYSSELNVNALELDDSALYLCASSSQGVDTQYFGPGTRLTVL.

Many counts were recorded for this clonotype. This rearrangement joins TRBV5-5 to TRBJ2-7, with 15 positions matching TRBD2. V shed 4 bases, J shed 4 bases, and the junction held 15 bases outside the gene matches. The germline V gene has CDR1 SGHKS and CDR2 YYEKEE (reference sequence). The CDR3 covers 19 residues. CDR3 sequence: CASSPSAPGLAGGGYEQYF. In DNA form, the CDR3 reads TGTGCCAGCAGCCCATCAGCTCCGGGACTAGCGGGAGGTGGGTACGAGCAGTACTTC.

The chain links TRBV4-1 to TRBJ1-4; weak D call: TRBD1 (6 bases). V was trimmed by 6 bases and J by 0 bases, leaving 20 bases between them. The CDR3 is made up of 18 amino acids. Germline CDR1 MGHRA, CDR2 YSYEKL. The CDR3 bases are TGCGCCAGCAGTAGACCCCGGGGGGCCGACCCAACTAATGAAAAACTGTTTTTT. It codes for CASSRPRGADPTNEKLFF.

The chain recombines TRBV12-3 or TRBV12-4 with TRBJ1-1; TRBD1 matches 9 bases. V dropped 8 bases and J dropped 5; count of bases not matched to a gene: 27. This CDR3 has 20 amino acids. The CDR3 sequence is CASRPFSGTPKGQGWTEAFF. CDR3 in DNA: TGTGCCAGCCGCCCATTCTCCGGGACACCAAAAGGACAGGGGTGGACTGAAGCTTTCTTT.

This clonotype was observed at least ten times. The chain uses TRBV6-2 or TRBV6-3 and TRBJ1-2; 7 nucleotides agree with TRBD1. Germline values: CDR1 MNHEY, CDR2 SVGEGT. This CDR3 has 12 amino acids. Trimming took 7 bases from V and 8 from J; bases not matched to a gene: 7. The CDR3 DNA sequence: TGTGCCAGCAAACAGACAGGGCGCGGCTACACCTTC. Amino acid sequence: CASKQTGRGYTF.

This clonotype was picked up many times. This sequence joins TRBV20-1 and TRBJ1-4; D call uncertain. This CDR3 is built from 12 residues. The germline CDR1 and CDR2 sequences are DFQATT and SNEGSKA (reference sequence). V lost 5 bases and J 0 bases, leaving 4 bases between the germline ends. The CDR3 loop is CSAHATNEKLFF. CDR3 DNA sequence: TGCAGTGCTCATGCAACTAATGAAAAACTGTTTTTT.

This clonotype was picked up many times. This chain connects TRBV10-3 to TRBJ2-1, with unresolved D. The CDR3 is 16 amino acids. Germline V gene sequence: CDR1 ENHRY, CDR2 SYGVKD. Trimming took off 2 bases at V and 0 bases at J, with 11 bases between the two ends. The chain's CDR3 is CAISEGLGGSYNEQFF. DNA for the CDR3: TGTGCCATCAGTGAGGGGCTCGGTGGCTCCTACAATGAGCAGTTCTTC.